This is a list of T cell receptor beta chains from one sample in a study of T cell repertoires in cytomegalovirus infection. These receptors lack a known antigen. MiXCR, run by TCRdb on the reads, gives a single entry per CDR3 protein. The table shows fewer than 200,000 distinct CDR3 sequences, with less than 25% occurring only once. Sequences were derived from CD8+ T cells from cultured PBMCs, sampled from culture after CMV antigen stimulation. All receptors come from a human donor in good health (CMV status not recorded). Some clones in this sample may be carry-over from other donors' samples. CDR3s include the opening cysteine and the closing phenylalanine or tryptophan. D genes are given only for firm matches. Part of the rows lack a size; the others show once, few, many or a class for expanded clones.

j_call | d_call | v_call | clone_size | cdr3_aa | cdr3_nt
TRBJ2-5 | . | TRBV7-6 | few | CASSVGTGETQYF | TGTGCCAGCAGCGTCGGGACCGGGGAGACCCAGTACTTC
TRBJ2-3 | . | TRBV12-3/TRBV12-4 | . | CASSEGGDTQYF | TGTGCCAGCAGTGAGGGTGGAGATACGCAGTATTTT
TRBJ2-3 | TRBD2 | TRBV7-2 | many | CASSPRTSGAYTDTQYF | TGTGCCAGCAGCCCACGGACTAGCGGGGCCTACACAGATACGCAGTATTTT
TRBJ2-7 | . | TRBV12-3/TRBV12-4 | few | CASGGYEQYF | TGTGCCAGCGGAGGCTACGAGCAGTACTTC
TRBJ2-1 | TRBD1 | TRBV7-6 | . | CASRAGTGYRNEQFF | TGTGCCAGCAGGGCCGGGACAGGGTACAGAAATGAGCAGTTCTTC
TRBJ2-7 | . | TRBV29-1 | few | CSVVLKTVTVLYEQYF | TGCAGCGTTGTACTGAAAACCGTGACAGTGCTGTACGAGCAGTACTTC
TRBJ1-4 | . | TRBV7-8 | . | CASSSTGPNEKLFF | TGTGCCAGCAGCTCTACGGGACCAAATGAAAAACTGTTTTTT
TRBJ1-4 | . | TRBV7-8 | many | CASSLEGRWGIGEKLFF | TGTGCCAGCAGCTTAGAGGGAAGGTGGGGAATTGGGGAAAAACTGTTTTTT
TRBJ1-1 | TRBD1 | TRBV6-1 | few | CAGRTYRGAEAFF | TGTGCCGGCAGAACGTACAGGGGTGCTGAAGCTTTCTTT
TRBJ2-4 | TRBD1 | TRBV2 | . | CASTSRDRDEAKNIQYF | TGTGCCAGCACCTCCCGGGACAGGGACGAAGCCAAAAACATTCAGTACTTC
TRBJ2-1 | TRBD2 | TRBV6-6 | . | CASSYSIVAGILNNEQFF | TGTGCCAGCAGTTACTCGATCGTAGCGGGGATACTAAACAATGAGCAGTTCTTC
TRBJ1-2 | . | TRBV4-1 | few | CASSQEMRSEDYGYTF | TGCGCCAGCAGCCAAGAAATGCGCAGCGAGGACTATGGCTACACCTTC
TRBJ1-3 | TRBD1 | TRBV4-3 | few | CASSRKPGTGWDTIYF | TGCGCCAGCAGCCGCAAACCGGGGACAGGGTGGGACACCATATATTTT
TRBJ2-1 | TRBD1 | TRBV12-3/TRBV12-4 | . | CASSPADRANEQFF | TGTGCCAGCAGTCCCGCGGACAGGGCCAATGAGCAGTTCTTC
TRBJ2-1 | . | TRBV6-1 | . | CASSEGLPYNEQFF | TGTGCCAGCAGTGAAGGCCTACCCTACAATGAGCAGTTCTTC
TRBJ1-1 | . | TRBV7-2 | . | CASSFGVFEAFF | TGTGCCAGCAGCTTCGGGGTTTTTGAAGCTTTCTTT
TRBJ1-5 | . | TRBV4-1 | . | CASSQDTRQSNQPQHF | TGCGCCAGCAGCCAAGATACGAGGCAGAGCAATCAGCCCCAGCATTTT
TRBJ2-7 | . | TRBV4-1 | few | CASSLEGPPNTADF | TGCGCCAGCAGCCTTGAAGGACCCCCTAACACGGCGGACTTC
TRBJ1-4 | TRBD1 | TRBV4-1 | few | CASSFRQGQVEKLFF | TGCGCCAGCAGCTTTCGACAGGGTCAGGTTGAAAAACTGTTTTTT
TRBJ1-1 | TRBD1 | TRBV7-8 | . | CASSSTGGRDPNTEAFF | TGTGCCAGCAGCTCAACAGGGGGCAGGGACCCGAACACTGAAGCTTTCTTT
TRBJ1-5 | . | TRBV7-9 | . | CASSLTFADLRGNQPQHF | TGTGCCAGCAGCTTAACATTCGCGGACCTTAGGGGCAATCAGCCCCAGCATTTT
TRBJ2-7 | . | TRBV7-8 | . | CASSLGPGPYEQYF | TGTGCCAGCAGCTTAGGACCGGGCCCCTACGAGCAGTACTTC
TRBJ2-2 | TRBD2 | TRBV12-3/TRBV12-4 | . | CASGPRGGTGELFF | TGTGCCAGCGGGCCTCGGGGGGGCACGGGGGAGCTGTTTTTT
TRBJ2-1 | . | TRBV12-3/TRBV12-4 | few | CASRPGSLNNEQFF | TGTGCCAGCAGACCGGGATCACTAAACAATGAGCAGTTCTTC
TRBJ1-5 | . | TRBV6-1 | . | CASSDGIPSDQPQHF | TGTGCCAGCAGTGATGGGATCCCTTCGGATCAGCCCCAGCATTTT
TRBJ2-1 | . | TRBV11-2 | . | CASSFGGPPQNEQFF | TGTGCCAGCAGCTTCGGGGGGCCCCCTCAAAATGAGCAGTTCTTC
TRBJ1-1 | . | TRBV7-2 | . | CASSLEHRSMNTEAFF | TGTGCCAGCAGCTTAGAACACAGATCCATGAACACTGAAGCTTTCTTT
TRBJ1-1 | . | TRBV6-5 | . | CASSQNRDTYTEAFF | TGTGCCAGCAGTCAAAATCGGGACACTTACACTGAAGCTTTCTTT
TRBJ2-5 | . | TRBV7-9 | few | CASSSEMGQETQYF | TGTGCCAGCAGCTCCGAAATGGGCCAAGAGACCCAGTACTTC
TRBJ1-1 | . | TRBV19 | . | CASSIGGRAAAFF | TGTGCCAGTAGTATAGGCGGTCGGGCGGCAGCTTTCTTT
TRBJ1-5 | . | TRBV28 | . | CASGIDRLPQHF | TGTGCTAGCGGGATTGACAGATTGCCCCAGCATTTT
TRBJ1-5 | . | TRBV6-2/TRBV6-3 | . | CASSYRAVSDNQPQHF | TGTGCCAGCAGTTACCGGGCGGTTAGTGACAATCAGCCCCAGCATTTT
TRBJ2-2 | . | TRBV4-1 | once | CASSQDRGGRELFF | TGCGCCAGCAGCCAAGATCGTGGGGGACGGGAGCTGTTTTTT
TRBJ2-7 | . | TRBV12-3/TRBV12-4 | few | CASSSLVGQEQYF | TGTGCCAGCAGTTCCCTCGTGGGTCAGGAGCAGTACTTC
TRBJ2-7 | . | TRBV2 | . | CASSVTRGDEQYF | TGTGCCAGCAGTGTCACCAGGGGCGACGAGCAGTACTTC
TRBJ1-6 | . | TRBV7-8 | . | CASSPLEGAGSPLHF | TGTGCCAGCAGCCCATTAGAAGGGGCTGGTTCACCCCTCCACTTT
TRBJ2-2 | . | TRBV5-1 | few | CASNPGVTGELFF | TGCGCCAGCAACCCTGGGGTCACCGGGGAGCTGTTTTTT
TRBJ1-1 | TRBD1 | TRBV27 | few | CASSRDRGNTEAFF | TGTGCCAGCAGTAGGGACAGGGGGAACACTGAAGCTTTCTTT
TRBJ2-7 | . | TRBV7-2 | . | CASNFGPSYEQYF | TGTGCCAGCAACTTTGGGCCTTCCTACGAGCAGTACTTC
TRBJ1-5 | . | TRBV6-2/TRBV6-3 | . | CARSYPNQPQHF | TGTGCCAGGAGTTATCCCAATCAGCCCCAGCATTTT
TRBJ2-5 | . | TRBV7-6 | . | CASSPRYVGETQYF | TGTGCCAGCAGCCCTAGATACGTCGGGGAGACCCAGTACTTC
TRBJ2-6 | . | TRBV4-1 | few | CASSPRDGLSGANVLTF | TGCGCCAGCAGCCCCCGGGACGGACTCTCTGGGGCCAACGTCCTGACTTTC
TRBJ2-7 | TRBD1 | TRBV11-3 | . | CASSLGQTIYEQYF | TGTGCCAGCAGCTTGGGACAGACCATCTACGAGCAGTACTTC
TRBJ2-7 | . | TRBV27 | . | CASSLSGTSSYEQYF | TGTGCCAGCAGTTTATCGGGGACAAGCTCCTACGAGCAGTACTTC
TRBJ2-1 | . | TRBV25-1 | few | CASSLGKYNEQFF | TGTGCCAGCAGTTTAGGGAAGTACAATGAGCAGTTCTTC
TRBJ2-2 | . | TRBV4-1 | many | CASSQGPVAGPGGGELFF | TGCGCCAGCAGCCAAGGACCTGTGGCGGGCCCTGGGGGTGGGGAGCTGTTTTTT
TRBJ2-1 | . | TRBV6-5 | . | CASSYGGSGEQFF | TGTGCCAGCAGTTACGGAGGGTCGGGTGAGCAGTTCTTC
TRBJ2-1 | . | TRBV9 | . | CASSVGGGYYNEQFF | TGTGCCAGCAGCGTAGGCGGGGGCTACTACAATGAGCAGTTCTTC
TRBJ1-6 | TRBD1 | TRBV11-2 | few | CASSFGTGGNSPLHF | TGTGCCAGCAGCTTTGGGACAGGGGGTAATTCACCCCTCCACTTT
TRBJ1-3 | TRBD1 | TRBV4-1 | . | CASSIDRGTGNTIYF | TGCGCCAGCAGTATAGACAGGGGAACAGGAAACACCATATATTTT
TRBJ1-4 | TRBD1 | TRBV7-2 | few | CASSSTGTGREKLFF | TGTGCCAGCAGCAGCACCGGGACAGGGAGGGAAAAACTGTTTTTT
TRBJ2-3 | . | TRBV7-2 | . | CASSDHEGYTQYF | TGTGCCAGCAGCGACCACGAAGGGTATACGCAGTATTTT
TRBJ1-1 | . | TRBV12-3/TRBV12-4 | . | CASSLGILGGFRGMNTEAFF | TGTGCCAGCAGTTTAGGTATATTAGGGGGGTTTAGGGGTATGAACACTGAAGCTTTCTTT
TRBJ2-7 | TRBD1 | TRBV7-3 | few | CASSNGQGFYEQYF | TGTGCCAGCAGCAACGGACAGGGGTTCTACGAGCAGTACTTC
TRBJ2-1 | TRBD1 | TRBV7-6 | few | CASRETGGEQFF | TGTGCCAGCAGAGAAACAGGGGGTGAGCAGTTCTTC
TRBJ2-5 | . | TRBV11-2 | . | CASSPGRYQETQYF | TGTGCCAGCAGCCCGGGGCGTTACCAAGAGACCCAGTACTTC
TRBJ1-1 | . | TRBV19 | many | CASSISGTWGTEAFF | TGTGCCAGTAGTATCTCCGGGACTTGGGGGACTGAAGCTTTCTTT
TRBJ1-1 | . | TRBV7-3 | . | CASSKHEGRNTEAFF | TGTGCCAGCAGCAAGCACGAGGGCCGGAACACTGAAGCTTTCTTT
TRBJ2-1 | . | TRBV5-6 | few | CASTGQSSNEQFF | TGTGCCAGCACCGGTCAAAGCAGCAATGAGCAGTTCTTC